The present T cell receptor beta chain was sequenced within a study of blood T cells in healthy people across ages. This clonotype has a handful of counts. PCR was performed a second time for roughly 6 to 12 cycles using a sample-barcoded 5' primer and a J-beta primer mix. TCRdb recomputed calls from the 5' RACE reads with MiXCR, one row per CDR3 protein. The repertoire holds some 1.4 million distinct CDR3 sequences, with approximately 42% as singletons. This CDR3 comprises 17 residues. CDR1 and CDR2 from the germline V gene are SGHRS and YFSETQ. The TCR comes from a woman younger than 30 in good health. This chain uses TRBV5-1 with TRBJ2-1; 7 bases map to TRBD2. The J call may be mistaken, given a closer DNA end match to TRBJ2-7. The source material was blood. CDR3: CASSSRLAIPPYNEQYF. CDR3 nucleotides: TGCGCCAGCAGCTCAAGACTAGCCATTCCACCCTACAATGAGCAGTACTTC.